This section outlines one T cell receptor beta chain sequence together with its context. Its antigen is currently unknown. These data come from a study of T cell repertoires in cytomegalovirus infection. Study details: CMV epitopes used comprised recently identified HLA-C-restricted ones and well-studied HLA-B-restricted ones. Notes on the study in general: CMV-specific TCR beta clonotypes restricted by HLA-C dominated the ex vivo response.

A single record per CDR3 protein comes from TCRdb applying MiXCR to the reads. This table holds about 52,000 distinct CDR3 sequences, roughly 21% found once. CDR1 SGHAT and CDR2 FQNNGV come from the germline V gene. V dropped 1 base and J dropped 4 bases, with 17 bases sitting between them. The CDR3 contains 17 residues. The material sequenced was CD8+ T cells from cultured PBMCs, taken from culture after CMV antigen stimulation. The V and J genes are TRBV11-2 and TRBJ2-1; D not resolved. The sequence derives from a human donor in good health (CMV status not recorded). Some clones in this sample may be carry-over from other donors' samples. The CDR3 DNA reads TGTGCCAGCAGCTTAGTTCGATCGGGCAGAAAGTACAATGAGCAGTTCTTC. It encodes CASSLVRSGRKYNEQFF.